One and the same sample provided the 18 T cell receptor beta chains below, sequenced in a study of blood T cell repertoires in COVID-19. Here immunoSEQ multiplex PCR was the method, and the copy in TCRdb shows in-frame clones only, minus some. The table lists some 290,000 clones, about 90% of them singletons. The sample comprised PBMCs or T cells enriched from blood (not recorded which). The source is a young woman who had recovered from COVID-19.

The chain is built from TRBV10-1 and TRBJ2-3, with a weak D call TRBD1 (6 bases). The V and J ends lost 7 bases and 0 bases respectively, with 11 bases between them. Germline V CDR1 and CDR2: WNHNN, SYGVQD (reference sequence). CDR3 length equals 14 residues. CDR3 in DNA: TGCGCCAGCATTTGGACAGCTAGCACAGATACGCAGTATTTT. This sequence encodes CASIWTASTDTQYF.

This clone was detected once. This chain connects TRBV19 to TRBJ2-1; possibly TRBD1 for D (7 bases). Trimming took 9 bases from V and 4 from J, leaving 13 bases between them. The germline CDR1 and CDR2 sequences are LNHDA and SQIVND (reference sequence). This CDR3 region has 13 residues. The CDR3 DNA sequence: TGTGCCAGCGGGGGACAGTTGTACAATGAGCAGTTCTTC. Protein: CASGGQLYNEQFF.

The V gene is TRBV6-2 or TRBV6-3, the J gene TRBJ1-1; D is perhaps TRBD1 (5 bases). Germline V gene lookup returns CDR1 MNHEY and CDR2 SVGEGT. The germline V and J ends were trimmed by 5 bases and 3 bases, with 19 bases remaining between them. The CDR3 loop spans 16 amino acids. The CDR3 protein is CASSPRGGARDTEAFF. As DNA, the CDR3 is TGTGCCAGCAGTCCACGAGGAGGGGCGAGGGACACTGAAGCTTTCTTT.

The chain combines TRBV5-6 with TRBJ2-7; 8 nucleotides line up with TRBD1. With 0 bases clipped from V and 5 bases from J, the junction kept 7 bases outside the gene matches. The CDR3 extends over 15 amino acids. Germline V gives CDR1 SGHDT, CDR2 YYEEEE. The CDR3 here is CASSLGTGLQHEQYF. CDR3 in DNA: TGTGCCAGCAGCTTGGGGACAGGGCTGCAGCACGAGCAGTACTTC.

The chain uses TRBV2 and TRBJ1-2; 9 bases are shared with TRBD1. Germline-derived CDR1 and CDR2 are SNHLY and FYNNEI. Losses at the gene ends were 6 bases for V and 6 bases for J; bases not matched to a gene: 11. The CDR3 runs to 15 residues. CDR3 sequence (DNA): TGTGCCAGCAGCCCCTGGGGCGGGACAGGGAATGGCTACACCTTC. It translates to CASSPWGGTGNGYTF.

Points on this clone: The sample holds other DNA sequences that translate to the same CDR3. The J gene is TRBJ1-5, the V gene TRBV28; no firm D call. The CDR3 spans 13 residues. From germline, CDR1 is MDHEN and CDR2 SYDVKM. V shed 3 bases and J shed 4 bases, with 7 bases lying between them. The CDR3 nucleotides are TGTGCCAGCAGTTTGACGGGTAATCAGCCCCAGCATTTT. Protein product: CASSLTGNQPQHF.

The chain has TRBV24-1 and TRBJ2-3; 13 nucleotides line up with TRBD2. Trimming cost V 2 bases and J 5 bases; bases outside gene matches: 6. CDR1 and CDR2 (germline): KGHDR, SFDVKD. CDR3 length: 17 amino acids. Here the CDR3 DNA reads TGTGCCACCAGTGATTACCCGGGACTAGCGGGACAAGATACGCAGTATTTT. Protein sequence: CATSDYPGLAGQDTQYF.

DNA of the CDR3: TGTGCCAGCAGGAATCCTATATTCACAGATACGCAGTATTTT. Its protein is CASRNPIFTDTQYF. This chain uses TRBV28 with TRBJ2-3; D ambiguous. V was trimmed by 6 bases and J by 2 bases, leaving 12 bases between them. Germline CDR1 reads MDHEN; CDR2 reads SYDVKM. The CDR3 loop spans 14 amino acids.

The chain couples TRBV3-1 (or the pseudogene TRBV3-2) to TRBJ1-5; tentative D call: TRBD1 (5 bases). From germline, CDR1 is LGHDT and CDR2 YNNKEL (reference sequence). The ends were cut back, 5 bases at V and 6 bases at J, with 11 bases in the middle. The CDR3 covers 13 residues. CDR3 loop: CASSAPGLQPQHF. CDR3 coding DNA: TGTGCCAGCAGCGCTCCGGGACTTCAGCCCCAGCATTTT.

The CDR3 nucleotides are TGTGCCACCTTCCTCGGGCAGTTCTTC. Translation gives CATFLGQFF. The V call is TRBV6-7, the J call TRBJ2-1; D is unresolved. TRBV6-7 is marked as an open reading frame, function uncertain. The CDR3 consists of 9 residues. V was clipped by 10 bases and J by 12 bases, with 10 bases between them.

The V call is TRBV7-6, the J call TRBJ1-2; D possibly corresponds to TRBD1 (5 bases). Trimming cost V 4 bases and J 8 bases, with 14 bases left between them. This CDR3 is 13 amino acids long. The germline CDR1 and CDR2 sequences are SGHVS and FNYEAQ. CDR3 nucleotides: TGTGCCAGCAGCTCGCAGGGTTTGGTCGGCTACACCTTC. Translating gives CASSSQGLVGYTF. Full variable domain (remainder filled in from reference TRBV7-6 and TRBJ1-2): GAGVSQSPRYKVTKRGQDVALRCDPISGHVSLYWYRQALGQGPEFLTYFNYEAQQDKSGLPNDRFSAERPEGSISTLTIQRTEQRDSAMYRCASSSQGLVGYTFGSGTRLTVV.

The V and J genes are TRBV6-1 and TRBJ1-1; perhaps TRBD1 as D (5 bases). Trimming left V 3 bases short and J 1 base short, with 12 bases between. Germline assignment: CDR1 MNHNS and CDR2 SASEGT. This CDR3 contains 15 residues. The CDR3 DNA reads TGTGCCAGCAGTGACCATGACAGTGAGAACACTGAAGCTTTCTTT. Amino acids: CASSDHDSENTEAFF.

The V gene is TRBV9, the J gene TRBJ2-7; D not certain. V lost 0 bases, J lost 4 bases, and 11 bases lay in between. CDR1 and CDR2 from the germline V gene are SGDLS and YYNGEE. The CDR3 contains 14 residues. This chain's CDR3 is CASSVGGHTYEQYF. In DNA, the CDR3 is TGTGCCAGCAGCGTAGGCGGCCACACGTACGAGCAGTACTTC.

CDR3: CASSQEGTGVGYEQYF. The CDR3 DNA reads TGCGCCAGCAGCCAAGAGGGGACAGGGGTAGGCTACGAGCAGTACTTC. The V gene is TRBV4-3, the J gene TRBJ2-7, with 10 bases fitting TRBD1. From germline, CDR1 is LGHNA and CDR2 YSLEER. With V trimmed by 0 bases and J by 3 bases, 5 bases remained unmatched. CDR3 size: 16 residues.

This CDR3 is CASSLGLAGGYEQYF. In DNA form, the CDR3 reads TGTGCCAGCAGCCTAGGACTAGCGGGGGGTTACGAGCAGTACTTC. The J gene is TRBJ2-7, the V gene TRBV3-1 (or the pseudogene TRBV3-2); 14 positions agree with TRBD2. V dropped 4 bases and J dropped 4; count of bases not matched to a gene: 3. The CDR3 has 15 amino acids. Germline V gene lookup returns CDR1 LGHDT and CDR2 YNNKEL (reference sequence).

The CDR3 nucleotides read TGCGCCAGCAGCCGCAACCTACAGGGGGCTGGAGGCACTGAAGCTTTCTTT. This sequence encodes CASSRNLQGAGGTEAFF. The chain couples TRBV4-3 to TRBJ1-1, with 9 bases lining up with TRBD1. CDR1 LGHNA and CDR2 YSLEER come from the germline V gene. This CDR3 has 17 residues. With V trimmed by 4 bases and J by 4 bases, 13 bases remained unmatched.

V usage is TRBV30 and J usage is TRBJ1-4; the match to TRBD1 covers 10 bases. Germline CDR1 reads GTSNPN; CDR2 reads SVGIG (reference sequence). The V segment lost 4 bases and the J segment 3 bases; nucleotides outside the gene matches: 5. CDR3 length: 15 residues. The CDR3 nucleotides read TGTGCCTGGAATGGACAGGGGGGATCTAATGAAAAACTGTTTTTT. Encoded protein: CAWNGQGGSNEKLFF.

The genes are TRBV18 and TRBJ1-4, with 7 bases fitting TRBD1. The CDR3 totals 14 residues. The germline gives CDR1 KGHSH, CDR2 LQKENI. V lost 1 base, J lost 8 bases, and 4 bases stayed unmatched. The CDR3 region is CASSPQGAIEKLFF. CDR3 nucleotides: TGTGCCAGCTCACCACAGGGGGCAATAGAAAAACTGTTTTTT.